This T cell receptor (beta chain) was captured by sequencing in a study of blood T cell repertoires in COVID-19. The V and J ends lost 3 bases and 4 bases, in that order; junction bases with no gene match: 8. The V gene's germline CDR1 is SGHAT and CDR2 FQNNGV. CDR3 size: 16 residues. The table came from immunoSEQ multiplex PCR; TCRdb's copy has only in-frame clones and leaves some out. The sample includes around 200,000 clones, approximately 87% of them seen just once. The sample taken for sequencing was peripheral blood. J is TRBJ2-1 and V is TRBV11-2; 8 nucleotides match TRBD2. The receptor was isolated from a man in his sixties who had recovered from COVID-19. The CDR3 DNA sequence: TGTGCCAGCAGCTTTAAAAGCGGGGGCCAGTACAATGAGCAGTTCTTC. It encodes CASSFKSGGQYNEQFF.